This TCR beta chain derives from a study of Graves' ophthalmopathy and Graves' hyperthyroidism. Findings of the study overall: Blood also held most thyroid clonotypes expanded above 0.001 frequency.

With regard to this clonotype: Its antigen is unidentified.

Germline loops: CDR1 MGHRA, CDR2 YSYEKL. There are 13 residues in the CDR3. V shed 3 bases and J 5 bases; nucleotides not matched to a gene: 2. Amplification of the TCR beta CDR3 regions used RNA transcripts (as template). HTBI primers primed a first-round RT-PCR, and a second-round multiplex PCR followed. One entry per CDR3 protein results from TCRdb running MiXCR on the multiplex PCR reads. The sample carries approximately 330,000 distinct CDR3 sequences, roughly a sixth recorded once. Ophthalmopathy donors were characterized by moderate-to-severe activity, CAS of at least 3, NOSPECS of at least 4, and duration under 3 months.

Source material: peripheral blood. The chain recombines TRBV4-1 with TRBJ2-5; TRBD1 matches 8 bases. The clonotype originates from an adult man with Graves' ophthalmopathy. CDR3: CASSQTGAETQYF. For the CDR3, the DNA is TGCGCCAGCAGCCAGACAGGGGCCGAGACCCAGTACTTC.